The entry below describes one T cell receptor beta chain. No cognate antigen has been identified for it. Within one base of it there is no much larger clone, and no base qualities were kept. This record comes from a study of vaccination and CD4 T cells after COVID-19 (dated by TCRdb to 2021 to 2024). Background on the whole study: Every convalescent patient had a positive nasal swab PCR test for SARS-CoV-2, with mild disease in several patients and severe disease in one. The convalescent cohort included six males and four females, with two Hispanic individuals, seven Caucasians, two Asians and one multiracial person. Participants received two doses of either the Pfizer-BioNTech BNT162b2 vaccine (n=8) or the Moderna mRNA-1273 vaccine (n=2). Post-COVID blood samples were collected from convalescent patients a median of approximately 100 days after diagnosis, with a range of roughly 30 to 161 days. The time from the second vaccine dose to post-vaccine blood sampling had a median of 72 days and ranged from roughly 13 to 241 days. The cultures were stimulated with overlapping spike peptide pools from SARS-CoV-2 and from the common cold coronaviruses HCoV-NL63, HCoV-OC43 and HCoV-229E. As controls, cultures received a CEFX viral epitope pool (the positive control), an HIV-1 Nef peptide pool (the negative control), or no peptide at all. In around ten COVID-19 convalescent patients and 4 infection-naive healthy vaccine recipients, the spike-specific CD4+ TCR repertoire before mRNA vaccination was compared with the repertoire after mRNA vaccination. The investigation overall reported the following: In convalescent patients, a median roughly 85% of post-vaccine SARS-CoV-2-reactive clones were detected only after vaccination, suggesting vaccine-specific priming. Of the vaccine-specific clones found in convalescent patients, nearly all (304 of 307) were mono-reactive for SARS-CoV-2 spike instead of being cross-reactive with common cold coronaviruses. Only a relatively small number of convalescent patients were included in the study, and early timepoints following natural infection were not analyzed. Although the median number of SARS-CoV-2-reactive clonotypes went up from around 20 after infection to some 38 after vaccination, the increase was not significant.

The receptor library was made with PCR. At the Johns Hopkins FTIC core, DNA from the cultured CD4+ T cells underwent TCR sequencing with the Oncomine TCR Beta short-read assay. The QIAamp micro DNA kit was used to extract genomic DNA from the cultured CD4+ T cells. Oncomine TCR Beta libraries made from cultured CD4+ T cells were pooled using unique dual indexes and sequenced on an Illumina iSeq 100. The paper's data handling went like this. Non-productive sequences were removed, and CDR3s not starting with C, not ending with F or W, or shorter than 7 amino acids were discarded. The MANAFEST web application identified antigen-specific clonotypes by comparing peptide-stimulated wells against reference wells and other culture wells. To be called positive, a clone needed an FDR below 0.05, an odds ratio above 5, and a productive frequency above 0.1% in at least two of three replicate wells. A clonotype counted as cross-reactive if it showed significant expansion both in the SARS-CoV-2 spike wells and in at least one common cold coronavirus spike condition. Levenshtein distances (stringdist) and unrooted phylogenetic trees (ape) in R version 3.6.1 were used to assess CDR3 homology. TCRdb trimmed the raw reads at Q25, called clones with MiXCR and kept productive beta chains. Rows are combined by CDR3 protein, so each entry shows the most common genes and DNA. These V and J calls are TCRdb output, not the study's own analysis. Recorded for this sample are some 25,000 distinct CDR3 sequences; about 52% of them occurred a single time. In total, the top ten clones hold roughly 6.1% of the sample.

The sample's treatment or condition label is to be understood as: 10-day PBMC culture with coronavirus spike peptide pools or control peptides (ViraFEST assay). The ViraFEST assay was used in the study, in which antigen-specific T cells were expanded with peptide pools and expanded clonotypes were subsequently identified by TCR sequencing. The convalescent patients' positive SARS-CoV-2 PCR tests fell between March and December 2020, which was before the Alpha, Beta and Delta variants emerged in the United States. Each well held some 2 million PBMCs cultured in IMDM containing approximately 5% human AB serum and 9 to 10 IU/ml IL-2, with about 9.4 ug/ml peptide pools added. Half of the culture medium was replaced with fresh IL-2-containing medium on days 3 and 7. After approximately eleven days of culture, CD4+ T cells were isolated by negative selection using the EasySep CD4+ T cell isolation kit. Ficoll-Paque Plus gradient centrifugation was used to isolate PBMCs from whole blood, and the isolated PBMCs were then either used fresh or cryopreserved at -140C. Culture conditions were generally each tested in triplicate wells.

The germline V gene gives CDR1 as MDHEN and CDR2 as SYDVKM. V and J lose 5 bases and 5 bases, and a span of 15 bases separates them. The CDR3 runs 14 residues from the cysteine to the phenylalanine. Here the CDR3 DNA is all that survives: 42 bases in frame from base 1. This sequence originates from a human donor who had recovered from COVID-19. Recombination joined TRBV28 with TRBJ1-2, with a tentative D gene TRBD1 over 6 matching bases. Sequenced sample: CD4+ T cells from blood, cultured in vitro. The nucleotide sequence is given as TGTGCCAGCAGTCCGAACAGGGTCGGGTATGGCTACACCTTC. Its translation is CASSPNRVGYGYTF.